The 21 T cell receptor beta chains in this list originate from one sample, sequenced in a study of cytomegalovirus exposure and HLA in healthy donors. PCR used 60 Vbeta primers and 13 Jbeta primers. Repertoires were generated with immunoSEQ multiplex PCR, while TCRdb's copy carries only in-frame clones and drops some. The data contain some 150,000 clones, roughly 77% of them seen just once; the ten biggest clones take up 3.7%. Sequenced sample: PBMCs. These receptors all come from a man aged 30-40 years in good health and CMV-seropositive.

This clone was seen a few times. This sequence joins TRBV4-3 and TRBJ2-3, with D tentatively TRBD2 (6 bases). This CDR3 has 18 amino acids. V was cut by 2 bases and J by 0 bases, with 18 bases left in between. Germline assignment: CDR1 LGHNA and CDR2 YSLEER. CDR3 protein: CASSQFKMEGRSTDTQYF. The CDR3, as DNA: TGCGCCAGCAGCCAATTCAAGATGGAGGGCCGTAGCACAGATACGCAGTATTTT.

The gene calls are TRBV5-1 and TRBJ2-2, with D maybe TRBD1 (5 bases). CDR3 length equals 16 residues. V was cut by 5 bases and J by 0 bases, with 14 bases left in between. Germline lookup yields CDR1 SGHRS and CDR2 YFSETQ. CDR3 in amino acids: CASSWAGPSNTGELFF. CDR3 coding DNA: TGCGCCAGCAGTTGGGCAGGGCCGTCGAACACCGGGGAGCTGTTTTTT.

The gene calls are TRBV7-8 and TRBJ1-2, with 10 bases that match TRBD1. The V gene's germline CDR1 is SGHVS and CDR2 FQNEAQ. The CDR3 extends over 15 amino acids. Unmatched junction bases numbered 5, after V lost 5 bases and J lost 2 bases. Here the CDR3 reads CASSHRQGANYGYTF. The CDR3 nucleotides are TGTGCCAGCAGCCACAGACAGGGGGCAAACTATGGCTACACCTTC. Filled out from reference TRBV7-8 and TRBJ1-2, the complete variable domain reads GAGVSQSPRYKVAKRGQDVALRCDPISGHVSLFWYQQALGQGPEFLTYFQNEAQLDKSGLPSDRFFAERPEGSVSTLKIQRTQQEDSAVYLCASSHRQGANYGYTFGSGTRLTVV.

The V gene is TRBV30, the J gene TRBJ2-7; TRBD2 matches 7 bases. Germline V lookup: CDR1 GTSNPN, CDR2 SVGIG (reference sequence). The CDR3 has 15 residues. V trimming: 0 bases; J trimming: 3 bases; junction bases outside the gene matches: 8. The CDR3 protein is CAWSVGPAGDYEQYF. CDR3 DNA sequence: TGTGCCTGGAGTGTAGGGCCGGCGGGGGACTACGAGCAGTACTTC. Full variable domain (rest looked up from reference TRBV30 and TRBJ2-7): SQTIHQWPATLVQPVGSPLSLECTVEGTSNPNLYWYRQAAGRGLQLLFYSVGIGQISSEVPQNLSASRPQDRQFILSSKKLLLSDSGFYLCAWSVGPAGDYEQYFGPGTRLTVT.

The chain combines TRBV5-1 with TRBJ2-1; 11 nucleotides match TRBD2. The ends lost 4 bases at V and 3 bases at J; junction bases unmatched: 3. Germline loops: CDR1 SGHRS, CDR2 YFSETQ. The CDR3 is 15 amino acids. The CDR3 DNA sequence: TGCGCCAGCAGCGAAGGACTAGCGGGCTACAATGAGCAGTTCTTC. It translates to CASSEGLAGYNEQFF.

The chain joins TRBV10-2 to TRBJ2-7; D is uncertain. The CDR3 sequence is 14 residues long. Germline values: CDR1 WSHSY, CDR2 SAAADI. V lost 8 bases and J lost 0, with 14 bases in between. The CDR3 nucleotides read TGCGCCAGCGGAGATGTCGCGTACTCCTACGAGCAGTACTTC. Translated, it gives CASGDVAYSYEQYF.

This rearrangement joins TRBV29-1 to TRBJ1-1, with 7 bases that match TRBD1. V shed 4 bases and J 2 bases; nucleotides not matched to a gene: 4. The CDR3 runs 13 residues. Germline lookup yields CDR1 SQVTM and CDR2 ANQGSEA. This CDR3 is CSVAGGPNTEAFF. CDR3 DNA sequence: TGCAGCGTTGCAGGGGGTCCCAACACTGAAGCTTTCTTT.

The V call is TRBV5-1, the J call TRBJ2-5, with 13 bases aligning to TRBD2. Germline CDR1 is SGHRS and CDR2 is YFSETQ. The CDR3 covers 16 residues. J gave up 1 base and V 4 bases, and 4 bases lay outside the gene matches. Here the CDR3 DNA reads TGCGCCAGCAGCCCCGGACTAGCGGGGGCCCAAGAGACCCAGTACTTC. Translated: CASSPGLAGAQETQYF.

This clone has only a few counts. The genes are TRBV4-1 and TRBJ1-5; the D is unclear. Trimming took off 0 bases at V and 0 bases at J, with 6 bases between the two ends. Per the germline V gene, CDR1 is MGHRA and CDR2 is YSYEKL. The CDR3 sequence is 15 residues long. Written as DNA, the CDR3 is TGCGCCAGCAGCCAAGAAGAGTTTAGCAATCAGCCCCAGCATTTT. This gives the protein CASSQEEFSNQPQHF.

V is TRBV5-1 and J is TRBJ1-3; tentative D call: TRBD1 (5 bases). The CDR3 sequence is 15 residues long. The germline V gene encodes CDR1 SGHRS and CDR2 YFSETQ. Between the trimmed V and J ends, which lost 4 bases and 7 bases, there was a span of 18 bases. The CDR3 sequence: CASSPTIGGGNTIYF. CDR3 nucleotides: TGCGCCAGCAGCCCGACGATTGGCGGGGGTAACACCATATATTTT.

The chain has TRBV9 and TRBJ1-1; 8 nucleotides line up with TRBD1. V was clipped by 2 bases and J by 6 bases; unmatched bases: 15. CDR3 length: 17 residues. Looked up from germline, CDR1 is SGDLS and CDR2 is YYNGEE. CDR3 bases: TGTGCCAGCAGCGTTCCCTCCGGACAGGGTGGATATCCTGAAGCTTTCTTT. Its protein is CASSVPSGQGGYPEAFF.

This chain uses TRBV7-2 with TRBJ2-3, with 10 positions matching TRBD2. V lost 4 bases to trimming and J lost 4 bases; unmatched junction nucleotides: 5. The V gene's germline CDR1 is SGHTA and CDR2 FQGNSA. The CDR3 spans 15 residues. CDR3 in DNA: TGTGCCAGCAGCTCCCAGCGGGGGGGGGCAGATACGCAGTATTTT. It codes for CASSSQRGGADTQYF. The entire variable domain, with the rest obtained from reference TRBV7-2 and TRBJ2-3, is as follows: GAGVSQSPSNKVTEKGKDVELRCDPISGHTALYWYRQSLGQGLEFLIYFQGNSAPDKSGLPSDRFSAERTGGSVSTLTIQRTQQEDSAVYLCASSSQRGGADTQYFGPGTRLTVL.

V gene TRBV10-3 combines with J gene TRBJ2-4, with D tentatively TRBD2 (5 bases). With 6 bases removed from V and 6 bases from J, the gap between germline ends came to 12 bases. CDR3 length equals 13 residues. CDR1 and CDR2 from the germline V gene are ENHRY and SYGVKD. The CDR3 protein is CAIREVTGNIQYF. CDR3 bases: TGTGCCATCAGGGAGGTTACGGGAAACATTCAGTACTTC.

The chain couples TRBV7-2 to TRBJ2-7; maybe TRBD1 (6 bases). Trimming removed 1 base from V and 1 base from J, with 11 bases in between. Germline V lookup: CDR1 SGHTA, CDR2 FQGNSA. The CDR3 sequence is 15 residues long. The DNA for the CDR3 is TGTGCCAGCAGCTTAGACAGGGACCCTTCCTACGAGCAGTACTTC. Translating it yields CASSLDRDPSYEQYF.

This clone was recorded once. The rearrangement links TRBV4-3 to TRBJ1-3; D is undetermined. Germline assignment: CDR1 LGHNA and CDR2 YSLEER. Trimming shortened V by 1 base and J by 0 bases, and 10 bases separated the two germline ends. This CDR3 region has 16 residues. The CDR3 sequence: CASSQGLASSGNTIYF. The DNA of the CDR3 is TGCGCCAGCAGCCAAGGACTGGCGTCCTCTGGAAACACCATATATTTT.

J is TRBJ1-2 and V is TRBV2; 8 bases line up with TRBD1. Trimming at V came to 3 bases and at J to 2 bases, leaving 8 bases not matched to a gene. CDR1 is SNHLY and CDR2 is FYNNEI in the germline V gene. CDR3 length equals 16 residues. The CDR3: CASSEFRAGGNYGYTF. CDR3 nucleotides: TGTGCCAGCAGTGAGTTTAGGGCAGGGGGCAACTATGGCTACACCTTC. The whole variable domain, remainder taken from reference TRBV2 and TRBJ1-2, is EPEVTQTPSHQVTQMGQEVILRCVPISNHLYFYWYRQILGQKVEFLVSFYNNEISEKSEIFDDQFSVERPDGSNFTLKIRSTKLEDSAMYFCASSEFRAGGNYGYTFGSGTRLTVV.

The chain recombines TRBV2 with TRBJ2-3, with D possibly TRBD2 on 6 matching bases. The germline V gene has CDR1 SNHLY and CDR2 FYNNEI. This CDR3 comprises 14 residues. V was pared by 11 bases and J by 2 bases, with 17 bases between. Here the CDR3 reads CACKEGRVTDTQYF. In nucleotides, the CDR3 is TGTGCCTGTAAGGAGGGACGGGTCACAGATACGCAGTATTTT.

The J gene is TRBJ2-3, the V gene TRBV6-5; possibly TRBD1 for D (5 bases). V was cut by 0 bases and J by 5 bases, with 12 bases left in between. Germline V gives CDR1 MNHEY, CDR2 SVGAGI. CDR3 length: 15 amino acids. The CDR3 region is CASSYSNQGEDTQYF. In DNA, the CDR3 is TGTGCCAGCAGTTACTCGAATCAGGGCGAAGATACGCAGTATTTT.

This chain connects TRBV5-1 to TRBJ2-7; TRBD1 might be the D (6 bases). V shed 6 bases and J shed 3 bases, with 13 bases lying between them. Germline CDR1 is SGHRS and CDR2 is YFSETQ. The CDR3 is 13 amino acids. The CDR3 sequence: CASTQGPNYEQYF. The CDR3 DNA sequence: TGCGCCAGCACCCAGGGGCCTAACTACGAGCAGTACTTC. Full variable domain (remainder filled in from reference TRBV5-1 and TRBJ2-7): KAGVTQTPRYLIKTRGQQVTLSCSPISGHRSVSWYQQTPGQGLQFLFEYFSETQRNKGNFPGRFSGRQFSNSRSEMNVSTLELGDSALYLCASTQGPNYEQYFGPGTRLTVT.

V usage is TRBV6-5 and J usage is TRBJ2-1; 10 nucleotides align to TRBD2. CDR3 length equals 14 residues. Germline-derived CDR1 and CDR2 are MNHEY and SVGAGI. After removal of 5 bases from V and 3 bases from J, the junction contained 1 base not matched to a gene. CDR3 DNA sequence: TGTGCCAGCAGTGGACTAGCGGACTACAATGAGCAGTTCTTC. Amino acid sequence: CASSGLADYNEQFF.

This chain uses TRBV6-1 with TRBJ1-4; perhaps TRBD1 as D (6 bases). Trimming cost V 2 bases and J 5 bases, with 9 bases left between them. The CDR3 is made up of 14 amino acids. Germline V CDR1 and CDR2: MNHNS, SASEGT. The CDR3 DNA sequence: TGTGCCAGCAGTGAACAGGGGCAAAATGAAAAACTGTTTTTT. Translated: CASSEQGQNEKLFF.